Listed here are 32 T cell receptor beta chains from one sample, sequenced in a study of blood T cell repertoires in COVID-19. This table comes from immunoSEQ multiplex PCR, and its TCRdb copy is limited to in-frame clones, with some not included. The data contain approximately 440,000 clones, approximately 88% of them singletons. Sequencing was performed on peripheral blood. The receptors stem from a woman aged 45-65 years with COVID-19, enrolled during active disease.

This chain joins TRBV28 and TRBJ2-2; 8 bases are shared with TRBD1. Germline V gene lookup returns CDR1 MDHEN and CDR2 SYDVKM. This CDR3 region has 12 residues. Germline trimming cut 7 bases from V and 6 bases from J; bases unmatched to any gene: 1. CDR3 region: CASNRGAGELFF. CDR3 in DNA: TGTGCCAGCAACAGGGGGGCCGGGGAGCTGTTTTTT.

The genes are TRBV3-1 (or the pseudogene TRBV3-2) and TRBJ2-7; D perhaps matches TRBD2 (6 bases). CDR1 LGHDT and CDR2 YNNKEL come from the germline V gene (reference sequence). Trimming removed 4 bases from V and 5 bases from J, with 15 bases in between. This CDR3 has 14 residues. This chain's CDR3 is CASSPWTTPHEQYF. The CDR3 nucleotides are TGTGCCAGCAGCCCTTGGACTACGCCCCACGAGCAGTACTTC.

This clone has only a few counts. This rearrangement joins TRBV4-1 to TRBJ1-2, with 10 bases that match TRBD1. CDR1 MGHRA and CDR2 YSYEKL come from the germline V gene. CDR3 length equals 15 residues. Trimming removed 1 base from V and 5 bases from J; junction bases left unmatched: 4. The CDR3 DNA follows: TGCGCCAGCAGCCAAGGGGGACAGGGGTTTTATGGCTACACCTTC. Amino acid sequence: CASSQGGQGFYGYTF.

The genes are TRBV30 and TRBJ1-2; tentatively, D is TRBD1 (6 bases). Germline-derived CDR1 and CDR2 are GTSNPN and SVGIG (reference sequence). The CDR3 loop spans 14 amino acids. The V end was cut by 0 bases, the J end by 3 bases, with 11 bases between. As DNA, the CDR3 is TGTGCCTGGAGTGTACAGGGCACTCACTATGGCTACACCTTC. Translation gives CAWSVQGTHYGYTF.

The chain joins TRBV19 to TRBJ2-3, with 8 nucleotides matching TRBD1. The CDR3 length is 17 residues. J gave up 2 bases and V 5 bases, and 12 bases lay outside the gene matches. Germline lookup yields CDR1 LNHDA and CDR2 SQIVND (reference sequence). The CDR3 region has the DNA TGTGCCAGTAGTTCTCAGGGGGCGCGGAGGAACACAGATACGCAGTATTTT. Its translation: CASSSQGARRNTDTQYF.

The chain employs TRBV30 and TRBJ1-6; 7 nucleotides line up with TRBD1. Germline CDR1 and CDR2: GTSNPN and SVGIG (reference sequence). The J segment lost 8 bases and the V segment lost 5 bases, leaving 15 bases of the junction unmatched. This CDR3 comprises 16 residues. CDR3 DNA: TGTGCCTGGGCTCTCCAGGGGGTCGCGGCCGATTCACCCCTCCACTTT. It is translated as CAWALQGVAADSPLHF.

The chain uses TRBV11-2 and TRBJ2-7; TRBD2 matches 15 bases. Germline lookup yields CDR1 SGHAT and CDR2 FQNNGV. The junction had 4 bases not matched to a gene; V was cut back by 6 bases and J by 4 bases. The CDR3 length is 15 residues. The CDR3 DNA is TGTGCCAGCAGAAAGGGACTAGCGGGGGGATACGAGCAGTACTTC. This gives the protein CASRKGLAGGYEQYF.

V usage is TRBV6-5 and J usage is TRBJ1-1, with a weak D call TRBD1 (5 bases). The CDR3 length is 12 residues. Trimming cost V 6 bases and J 8 bases, with 13 bases left between them. Germline values: CDR1 MNHEY, CDR2 SVGAGI. CDR3 sequence reads: CASSLLRTEAFF. CDR3 nucleotide sequence: TGTGCCAGCAGCCTTCTAAGGACAGAAGCTTTCTTT.

The chain uses TRBV24-1 and TRBJ1-5, with TRBD1 as a possible D gene (6 bases). V lost 9 bases and J lost 0, with 8 bases in between. CDR1 and CDR2 (germline): KGHDR, SFDVKD. The CDR3 has 13 amino acids. Written as DNA, the CDR3 is TGTGCCACCGGACAGTATAGCAATCAGCCCCAGCATTTT. It yields the protein CATGQYSNQPQHF.

The chain is built from TRBV3-1 (or the pseudogene TRBV3-2) and TRBJ1-5, with a weak D call TRBD1 (6 bases). V was clipped by 5 bases and J by 7 bases, with 9 bases between them. The CDR3 is made up of 12 amino acids. In germline, CDR1 is LGHDT, CDR2 YNNKEL (reference sequence). The CDR3 DNA reads as TGTGCCAGCAGCGAAACAGGGCAGCCCCAGCATTTT. As protein: CASSETGQPQHF.

For the CDR3, the DNA is TGTGCCAGCACCGACCCCCTCGGGGGGCTCGAGCAGTACTTC. Its protein is CASTDPLGGLEQYF. V gene TRBV6-5 combines with J gene TRBJ2-7; D might be TRBD2 (7 bases). The CDR3 totals 14 residues. Trimming removed 7 bases at V and 6 bases at J, with 19 bases between. CDR1 and CDR2 from the germline V gene are MNHEY and SVGAGI.

This clone has only one observation. The chain employs TRBV28 and TRBJ2-2; no clear D. CDR3 length equals 13 residues. Between the trimmed V and J ends, which lost 5 bases and 1 base, there was a span of 5 bases. CDR1 is MDHEN and CDR2 is SYDVKM in the germline V gene. For the CDR3, the DNA is TGTGCCAGCAGTCAGATGAACACCGGGGAGCTGTTTTTT. This sequence encodes CASSQMNTGELFF.

The chain recombines TRBV6-5 with TRBJ2-3; 7 nucleotides agree with TRBD2. V shed 0 bases and J 2 bases; nucleotides not matched to a gene: 5. Per the germline V gene, CDR1 is MNHEY and CDR2 is SVGAGI. This CDR3 is built from 16 residues. The CDR3 nucleotides are TGTGCCAGCAGTTACTCGACGCGGGAGCCCACAGATACGCAGTATTTT. Translating it yields CASSYSTREPTDTQYF.

V is TRBV5-1 and J is TRBJ1-1; D is undetermined. The CDR3 length is 14 residues. In germline, CDR1 is SGHRS, CDR2 YFSETQ. The V gene lost 0 bases and the J gene lost 1 base, with 7 bases spanning the gap. CDR3 sequence: CASSLAGKNTEAFF. The DNA for the CDR3 is TGCGCCAGCAGCTTGGCCGGGAAGAACACTGAAGCTTTCTTT.

The rearrangement joins TRBV25-1 to TRBJ1-1; D call uncertain. The ends were cut back, 7 bases at V and 7 bases at J, with 16 bases in the middle. Germline values: CDR1 MGHDK, CDR2 SYGVNS. The CDR3 extends over 13 amino acids. The CDR3 region has the DNA TGTGCCAGCAAGTGGGGTCCGGGGAGTGAAGCTTTCTTT. Residues: CASKWGPGSEAFF.

J is TRBJ1-1 and V is TRBV11-2, with D tentatively TRBD1 (5 bases). The CDR3 contains 17 residues. V lost 1 base and J lost 5, with 20 bases in between. Germline loops: CDR1 SGHAT, CDR2 FQNNGV. The DNA of the CDR3 is TGTGCCAGCAGCTTAGTGTTGCTGAGTTCGACAGTTACTGAAGCTTTCTTT. Protein sequence: CASSLVLLSSTVTEAFF.

V gene TRBV6-5 combines with J gene TRBJ2-5, with D tentatively TRBD2 (5 bases). The CDR3 totals 14 residues. Germline CDR1 is MNHEY and CDR2 is SVGAGI. The V end lost 2 bases, the J end lost 10 bases, and 17 bases lay between the germline ends. The CDR3 here is CASSYRDTREGQYF. CDR3 nucleotide sequence: TGTGCCAGCAGTTACAGGGATACAAGAGAGGGCCAGTACTTC.

This sequence joins TRBV10-2 and TRBJ1-5; D not certain. This CDR3 comprises 13 residues. V lost 6 bases, J lost 11 bases, and 17 bases lay in between. Germline CDR1 reads WSHSY; CDR2 reads SAAADI. The CDR3 reads CASSPPNAPAQHF. The CDR3 nucleotides read TGCGCCAGCAGCCCCCCTAACGCTCCGGCCCAGCATTTT.

The gene calls are TRBV3-1 (or the pseudogene TRBV3-2) and TRBJ1-5, with 7 nucleotides matching TRBD1. The germline V gene encodes CDR1 LGHDT and CDR2 YNNKEL (reference sequence). Losses at the gene ends were 4 bases for V and 1 base for J; bases not matched to a gene: 4. The length of the CDR3 is 15 residues. CDR3 in amino acids: CASSRTGGSNQPQHF. Written as DNA, the CDR3 is TGTGCCAGCAGCCGGACAGGAGGGAGCAATCAGCCCCAGCATTTT.

This clone came up once. This chain connects TRBV4-1 to TRBJ2-7, with 7 bases matching TRBD1. Trimming took 1 base from V and 2 from J; bases not matched to a gene: 5. The CDR3 consists of 15 residues. CDR1 is MGHRA and CDR2 is YSYEKL in the germline V gene. CDR3 coding DNA: TGCGCCAGCAGCCAAGGACAGGGTGTGACCTACGAGCAGTACTTC. Amino acid sequence: CASSQGQGVTYEQYF.

V usage is TRBV19 and J usage is TRBJ1-1; TRBD1 agrees at 7 bases. J gave up 5 bases and V 8 bases, and 11 bases lay outside the gene matches. CDR1 is LNHDA, CDR2 SQIVND, per germline (reference sequence). The CDR3 has 14 residues. The CDR3 region has the DNA TGTGCCAGTGGAATAACAGGGGAAGGAACTGAAGCTTTCTTT. It specifies CASGITGEGTEAFF.

The rearrangement links TRBV4-1 to TRBJ2-5; TRBD1 aligns across 7 bases. Looked up from germline, CDR1 is MGHRA and CDR2 is YSYEKL. J lost 3 bases, V lost 6 bases, and 10 bases had no gene match. The CDR3 loop spans 15 amino acids. In DNA, the CDR3 is TGCGCCAGCAGTTATGGCAGGGACAGAAAAGAGACCCAGTACTTC. This gives the protein CASSYGRDRKETQYF.

The rearrangement joins TRBV10-1 to TRBJ2-1, with 11 bases fitting TRBD1. The J segment lost 7 bases and the V segment lost 6 bases, leaving 11 bases of the junction unmatched. This CDR3 spans 16 amino acids. Germline loops: CDR1 WNHNN, CDR2 SYGVQD (reference sequence). CDR3 sequence: CASSYTAGTGGNEQFF. The DNA for the CDR3 is TGCGCCAGCAGCTATACGGCGGGGACAGGGGGGAATGAGCAGTTCTTC.

V gene TRBV5-1 combines with J gene TRBJ1-3, with 8 bases aligning to TRBD1. J lost 3 bases, V lost 5 bases, and 13 bases had no gene match. The CDR3 is 17 amino acids. CDR1 is SGHRS and CDR2 is YFSETQ in the germline V gene. CDR3 residues: CASRAAYRGNNGNTIYF. The CDR3 DNA follows: TGCGCCAGCAGGGCAGCTTACAGGGGGAACAATGGAAACACCATATATTTT.

The chain's CDR3 is CASRGSVEAFF. CDR3 in DNA: TGTGCCAGCAGAGGCAGCGTTGAAGCTTTCTTT. This chain joins TRBV6-5 and TRBJ1-1; D is uncertain. The germline V gene has CDR1 MNHEY and CDR2 SVGAGI. This CDR3 region has 11 residues. Trimming left V 6 bases short and J 7 bases short, with 9 bases between.

The chain carries TRBV5-1 and TRBJ1-1; TRBD1 matches at 8 bases. The germline CDR1 and CDR2 sequences are SGHRS and YFSETQ. The junction had 8 bases not matched to a gene; V was cut back by 3 bases and J by 7 bases. This CDR3 spans 14 amino acids. The CDR3 here is CASSSGQGVGEAFF. CDR3 nucleotides: TGCGCCAGCAGCTCCGGACAGGGAGTGGGTGAAGCTTTCTTT.

The rearrangement uses TRBV4-1 and TRBJ1-2; tentative D call: TRBD1 (5 bases). CDR3 length: 14 amino acids. V was clipped by 1 base and J by 3 bases, with 9 bases between them. CDR1 is MGHRA and CDR2 is YSYEKL in the germline V gene. CDR3 in DNA: TGCGCCAGCAGCCAAGCACCAGGGTACTATGGCTACACCTTC. Its translation: CASSQAPGYYGYTF.

The chain links TRBV19 to TRBJ1-5; D uncertain. This CDR3 comprises 12 residues. Germline loops: CDR1 LNHDA, CDR2 SQIVND (reference sequence). V was trimmed by 5 bases and J by 7 bases, leaving 9 bases between them. CDR3 nucleotide sequence: TGTGCCAGTAGTGTGGCGGAGCAGCCCCAGCATTTT. Protein product: CASSVAEQPQHF.

The V call is TRBV3-1 (or the pseudogene TRBV3-2), the J call TRBJ2-3, with D unclear. Deletions cut 4 bases from V and 2 bases from J, with 10 bases between. Germline CDR1 reads LGHDT; CDR2 reads YNNKEL (reference sequence). CDR3 length equals 14 residues. DNA of the CDR3: TGTGCCAGCAGCCTTCTATCTGTCACAGATACGCAGTATTTT. Amino acids: CASSLLSVTDTQYF.

J is TRBJ1-2 and V is TRBV5-4; D might be TRBD1 (5 bases). CDR1 and CDR2 from the germline V gene are SGHNT and YYREEE (reference sequence). This CDR3 spans 16 amino acids. V was clipped by 0 bases and J by 0 bases, with 12 bases between them. The CDR3 is CASSLERGRANYGYTF. CDR3 bases: TGTGCCAGCAGCTTGGAAAGGGGAAGAGCTAACTATGGCTACACCTTC.

This clone showed up just once. The CDR3 nucleotides read TGCGCCAGCAGCTTAGCGGGGGGTTACAACACAGATACGCAGTATTTT. Translation: CASSLAGGYNTDTQYF. The chain uses TRBV5-1 and TRBJ2-3; the match to TRBD2 covers 9 bases. With 2 bases clipped from V and 2 bases from J, the junction kept 6 bases outside the gene matches. Germline lookup yields CDR1 SGHRS and CDR2 YFSETQ. This CDR3 is 16 amino acids long.

The gene calls are TRBV4-1 and TRBJ1-5; TRBD1 matches 8 bases. The CDR3 is 16 amino acids. J was trimmed by 7 bases and V by 1 base; bases with no gene match: 9. CDR1 is MGHRA, CDR2 YSYEKL, per germline. CDR3 residues: CASSQGVDRGRQPQHF. The CDR3 coding sequence is TGCGCCAGCAGCCAAGGGGTCGACAGGGGAAGACAGCCCCAGCATTTT.